These 14 T cell receptor beta chains share one sample of origin, sequenced in a study of T-cell memory formation after mild COVID-19. TCRdb passed the 5' RACE reads through MiXCR, listing each CDR3 protein once. The sample gives about 200,000 distinct CDR3 sequences, about 9.2% of which show up once; roughly 4% is in the top ten. Sequenced: PBMCs or a T cell subset sorted from them (not recorded which). The source is a man aged 18 to 29 who had mild COVID-19 (a few samples of this study predate the infection). Cell type and time point are not known.

This chain joins TRBV4-1 and TRBJ1-2; 7 positions agree with TRBD1. The CDR3 sequence is 15 residues long. The ends lost 3 bases at V and 4 bases at J; junction bases unmatched: 8. Germline V CDR1 and CDR2: MGHRA, YSYEKL. The CDR3 DNA reads TGCGCCAGCAGCCACGCCGGGACAGCGGGCTATGGCTACACCTTC. Its protein is CASSHAGTAGYGYTF.

This clonotype was picked up a small number of times. The chain employs TRBV5-1 and TRBJ1-1; 8 positions match TRBD1. This CDR3 comprises 17 residues. Trimming at V came to 4 bases and at J to 0 bases, leaving 11 bases not matched to a gene. Per germline, CDR1 SGHRS and CDR2 YFSETQ. The CDR3 reads CASSTADRDFMNTEAFF. The CDR3 DNA sequence: TGCGCCAGCAGCACAGCGGACAGGGACTTTATGAACACTGAAGCTTTCTTT.

This clonotype turned up a few times. J is TRBJ1-4 and V is TRBV28; no reliable D call. Germline assignment: CDR1 MDHEN and CDR2 SYDVKM. Trimming pared 5 bases from V and 8 bases from J, leaving 18 bases between. The CDR3 extends over 15 amino acids. CDR3 coding DNA: TGTGCCAGCAGTGCGTCCGGGTCCCAGAGAGAAAAACTGTTTTTT. Translated: CASSASGSQREKLFF.

There are a few counts of this clonotype. The V gene is TRBV27, the J gene TRBJ1-1, with no clear D. This CDR3 contains 17 residues. The germline V gene encodes CDR1 MNHEY and CDR2 SMNVEV (reference sequence). With 5 bases removed from V and 0 bases from J, the gap between germline ends came to 19 bases. The CDR3 nucleotides are TGTGCCAGCAGTCGGACTCAACGAGGCCCTATGAACACTGAAGCTTTCTTT. Translated, it gives CASSRTQRGPMNTEAFF.

This clonotype was picked up a small number of times. The chain uses TRBV27 and TRBJ2-3; D possibly corresponds to TRBD1 (6 bases). CDR1 and CDR2 (germline): MNHEY, SMNVEV (reference sequence). The CDR3 runs to 16 residues. With 0 bases removed from V and 2 bases from J, the gap between germline ends came to 12 bases. CDR3 DNA: TGTGCCAGCAGTTTATCGGGGGCCATACCCACAGATACGCAGTATTTT. Translated: CASSLSGAIPTDTQYF.

The V call is TRBV11-1, the J call TRBJ2-2; no clear D. Germline CDR1 SGHAT, CDR2 FQDESV (reference sequence). This CDR3 region has 14 residues. V dropped 4 bases and J dropped 6 bases, with 12 bases sitting between them. The CDR3 reads CASSSDIGSGELFF. CDR3 nucleotides: TGTGCCAGCAGCTCGGATATCGGTTCCGGGGAGCTGTTTTTT.

The genes are TRBV5-8 and TRBJ1-2, with TRBD1 matching over 9 bases. Germline CDR1 SGHTS, CDR2 YDEGEE. V was pared by 3 bases and J by 4 bases, with 7 bases of the junction left unmatched. The CDR3 has 15 residues. The CDR3 sequence: CASSSRDRVSYGYTF. DNA for the CDR3: TGTGCCAGCAGCTCCCGGGACAGGGTATCCTATGGCTACACCTTC.

V and J are TRBV7-2 and TRBJ2-2, with TRBD2 matching over 7 bases. Germline assignment: CDR1 SGHTA and CDR2 FQGNSA. The CDR3 loop spans 16 amino acids. V shed 3 bases and J 1 base; nucleotides not matched to a gene: 5. Here the CDR3 DNA reads TGTGCCAGCAGCTTGCCCGCGGGGGTGAACACCGGGGAGCTGTTTTTT. Translating it yields CASSLPAGVNTGELFF.

This clonotype was counted ten times or more. The chain couples TRBV12-3 or TRBV12-4 to TRBJ2-7; 9 bases map to TRBD1. J was trimmed by 6 bases and V by 5 bases; bases with no gene match: 2. This CDR3 contains 12 residues. The CDR3 DNA sequence: TGTGCCAGCAGTCCGGGACAGGGCGAGCAGTACGTC. It is translated as CASSPGQGEQYV.

The V call is TRBV3-1, the J call TRBJ1-1; D gene uncertain. V was shortened by 4 bases and J by 8 bases, with 17 bases between the two germline ends. CDR3 length: 14 amino acids. Germline-derived CDR1 and CDR2 are LGHDT and YNNKEL (reference sequence). This CDR3 reads CASSRSEGTPEAFF. The CDR3 DNA sequence: TGTGCCAGCAGCCGATCTGAGGGTACGCCCGAAGCTTTCTTT.

This clonotype was seen only a few times. The rearrangement uses TRBV29-1 and TRBJ2-7, with D unresolved. CDR3 size: 13 residues. Germline lookup yields CDR1 SQVTM and CDR2 ANQGSEA. V was clipped by 8 bases and J by 3 bases, with 17 bases between them. CDR3 sequence (DNA): TGCAGCACCCCCCTCGCGGCTTGCTACGAGCAGTACGTC. It translates to CSTPLAACYEQYV.

This clonotype was found many times. This chain links TRBV6-6 with TRBJ1-1; D remains ambiguous. Trimming pared 7 bases from V and 4 bases from J, leaving 13 bases between. Germline V lookup: CDR1 MNHNY, CDR2 SVGAGI (reference sequence). The CDR3 loop spans 13 amino acids. The CDR3 loop reads CASTSVAATEAFF. The CDR3 region has the DNA TGTGCCAGCACTTCGGTCGCCGCCACTGAAGCTTTCTTT.

This clonotype was counted only a few times. In DNA, the CDR3 is TGTGCCAGCAGCACAATTTTAAGGGGGACTATGAACACTGAAGCTTTCTTT. It is translated as CASSTILRGTMNTEAFF. The chain combines TRBV7-6 with TRBJ1-1; tentative D call: TRBD1 (6 bases). Trimming took off 5 bases at V and 0 bases at J, with 19 bases between the two ends. Germline V gene lookup returns CDR1 SGHVS and CDR2 FNYEAQ. The CDR3 runs to 17 residues.

This clonotype has just a few counts. This chain connects TRBV24-1 to TRBJ1-2; D remains unclear. The CDR3 totals 15 residues. Per germline, CDR1 KGHDR and CDR2 SFDVKD. Trimming pared 2 bases from V and 2 bases from J, leaving 11 bases between. This CDR3 reads CATSDSPPRNYGYTF. CDR3 sequence (DNA): TGTGCCACCAGTGATTCCCCACCCCGCAACTATGGCTACACCTTC.